These 26 T cell receptor beta chains originate from one sample sequenced in a study of blood T cell repertoires in COVID-19. Method: immunoSEQ multiplex PCR; TCRdb's copy keeps in-frame clones and lacks some. This table holds some 180,000 clones, around 87% found once. Sequenced material: peripheral blood. The receptors stem from a woman older than 75 with COVID-19, enrolled during active disease.

The chain recombines TRBV5-5 with TRBJ1-1, with D possibly being TRBD1 (5 bases). Germline CDR1 is SGHKS and CDR2 is YYEKEE (reference sequence). Trimming shortened V by 2 bases and J by 3 bases, and 8 bases separated the two germline ends. The CDR3 consists of 13 residues. The CDR3 DNA reads TGTGCCAGCAGCTTTGACAGATACACTGAAGCTTTCTTT. It is translated as CASSFDRYTEAFF. The full variable domain, rest sourced from reference TRBV5-5 and TRBJ1-1, is DAGVTQSPTHLIKTRGQQVTLRCSPISGHKSVSWYQQVLGQGPQFIFQYYEKEERGRGNFPDRFSARQFPNYSSELNVNALLLGDSALYLCASSFDRYTEAFFGQGTRLTVV.

The V gene is TRBV10-3, the J gene TRBJ2-1; 9 positions agree with TRBD2. CDR1 is ENHRY and CDR2 is SYGVKD in the germline V gene. Unmatched junction bases numbered 12, after V lost 11 bases and J lost 7 bases. This CDR3 spans 14 amino acids. As DNA, the CDR3 is TGTGCCGCCCAGGGGACTAGCAATAGGAATGAGCAGTTCTTC. This codes for CAAQGTSNRNEQFF.

The chain joins TRBV6-2 or TRBV6-3 to TRBJ2-1; D is unresolved. Trimming removed 0 bases at V and 4 bases at J, with 10 bases between. This CDR3 is built from 15 residues. Germline assignment: CDR1 MNHEY and CDR2 SVGEGT. In DNA, the CDR3 is TGTGCCAGCAGTTACTCGAGATCTACTTACAATGAGCAGTTCTTC. This encodes CASSYSRSTYNEQFF.

CDR3 nucleotide sequence: TGTGCCAGCAGCTTACTGGGGGCGGGGGTTCGCCCCGCAGGGTCACCCCTCCACTTT. Residues: CASSLLGAGVRPAGSPLHF. The V call is TRBV7-2, the J call TRBJ1-6; D is possibly TRBD1 (6 bases). CDR1 SGHTA and CDR2 FQGNSA come from the germline V gene. CDR3 length: 19 amino acids. V lost 2 bases to trimming and J lost 10 bases, with 27 bases between them.

The chain carries TRBV5-6 and TRBJ2-3, with D possibly TRBD2 on 6 matching bases. CDR1 is SGHDT, CDR2 YYEEEE, per germline. The CDR3 is made up of 12 amino acids. V lost 3 bases and J 5 bases, leaving 7 bases between the germline ends. DNA of the CDR3: TGTGCCAGCAGCTGGGGAGGAGATACGCAGTATTTT. Translation: CASSWGGDTQYF.

This chain joins TRBV6-2 or TRBV6-3 and TRBJ1-2; D uncertain. The germline CDR1 and CDR2 sequences are MNHEY and SVGEGT. This CDR3 comprises 14 residues. The ends were cut back, 3 bases at V and 7 bases at J, with 15 bases in the middle. DNA for the CDR3: TGTGCCAGCAGTTATAGTACGTCCTCGAGTGGCTACACCTTC. The encoded protein is CASSYSTSSSGYTF.

The chain recombines TRBV10-3 with TRBJ1-1; 10 bases are shared with TRBD1. The ends lost 11 bases at V and 2 bases at J; junction bases unmatched: 11. Germline-derived CDR1 and CDR2 are ENHRY and SYGVKD. The CDR3 is made up of 15 amino acids. CDR3 nucleotide sequence: TGTGCCGTACGGGGGGACAGGGGCGAAAACACTGAAGCTTTCTTT. This sequence encodes CAVRGDRGENTEAFF.

This clone was detected only once. The gene calls are TRBV7-9 and TRBJ1-2, with 8 bases matching TRBD1. The CDR3 extends over 14 amino acids. The germline CDR1 and CDR2 sequences are SEHNR and FQNEAQ (reference sequence). V gave up 5 bases and J gave up 9 bases; unmatched junction bases: 11. DNA for the CDR3: TGTGCCAGCAGCCATCAGGGGGCCGCCAGAAGCTACACCTTC. Amino acids: CASSHQGAARSYTF.

In DNA, the CDR3 is TGTGCCAGCAGTCGCCTCCCCGGGAATGGCTACGAGCAGTACTTC. Its translation: CASSRLPGNGYEQYF. This sequence joins TRBV6-2 or TRBV6-3 and TRBJ2-7; D perhaps matches TRBD2 (5 bases). CDR3 length: 15 residues. Trimming removed 5 bases from V and 3 bases from J, with 17 bases in between. Germline CDR1 MNHEY, CDR2 SVGEGT.

The J gene is TRBJ2-7, the V gene TRBV2, with a tentative D call TRBD2 (5 bases). Germline assignment: CDR1 SNHLY and CDR2 FYNNEI. The CDR3 has 11 amino acids. The V end lost 5 bases, the J end lost 6 bases, and 8 bases lay between the germline ends. CDR3 DNA: TGTGCCAGCAGTAGAGGGATCGAGCAGTACTTC. Translation: CASSRGIEQYF.

This chain uses TRBV7-6 with TRBJ2-3, with 9 bases fitting TRBD2. V dropped 3 bases and J dropped 3; count of bases not matched to a gene: 7. Germline V gene lookup returns CDR1 SGHVS and CDR2 FNYEAQ. The CDR3 totals 16 residues. Written as DNA, the CDR3 is TGTGCCAGCAGCTTGAATAGCGGGGGCGGGACAGATACGCAGTATTTT. Encoded protein: CASSLNSGGGTDTQYF.

The rearrangement joins TRBV19 to TRBJ1-2; TRBD1 might be the D (5 bases). This CDR3 has 12 amino acids. CDR1 and CDR2 (germline): LNHDA, SQIVND (reference sequence). The CDR3 DNA reads as TGTGCTGCTAGGGACGGACTAGGGGGCTACACCTTC. Its translation is CAARDGLGGYTF.

In this sample, this clone turned up once. This chain links TRBV2 with TRBJ2-5, with TRBD2 as a possible D gene (6 bases). V was pared by 6 bases and J by 5 bases, with 13 bases between. Germline V gene sequence: CDR1 SNHLY, CDR2 FYNNEI. The CDR3 runs 13 residues. CDR3 DNA: TGTGCCAGCAGACAACTAGCCTACGAGACCCAGTACTTC. Translated: CASRQLAYETQYF.

This clone was detected only once. The chain uses TRBV5-5 and TRBJ2-6, with no clear D. This CDR3 is built from 17 residues. CDR1 and CDR2 from the germline V gene are SGHKS and YYEKEE (reference sequence). V gave up 1 base and J gave up 0 bases, with 11 bases separating them. CDR3 coding DNA: TGTGCCAGCAGCTTGAAACAGCCCGGCTCTGGGGCCAACGTCCTGACTTTC. This encodes CASSLKQPGSGANVLTF.

The chain is built from TRBV5-1 and TRBJ2-3; a weak D match, TRBD1 (6 bases). The V end lost 0 bases, the J end lost 2 bases, and 13 bases lay between the germline ends. Germline CDR1 SGHRS, CDR2 YFSETQ. The CDR3 is 16 amino acids. CDR3 DNA sequence: TGCGCCAGCAGCTTGGAGGCAAACAGGGACACAGATACGCAGTATTTT. This sequence encodes CASSLEANRDTDTQYF.

The CDR3 bases are TGTGCCAGCAGTCGGACATGGGGGCCCGGGGAGCTGTTTTTT. This encodes CASSRTWGPGELFF. V usage is TRBV3-1 (or the pseudogene TRBV3-2) and J usage is TRBJ2-2; the D gene is possibly TRBD1 (6 bases). Trimming shortened V by 6 bases and J by 6 bases, and 14 bases separated the two germline ends. The CDR3 sequence is 14 residues long. The germline gives CDR1 LGHDT, CDR2 YNNKEL (reference sequence).

The chain carries TRBV11-2 and TRBJ2-3; D unclear. CDR3 length: 14 amino acids. Germline CDR1 is SGHAT and CDR2 is FQNNGV. V shed 3 bases and J shed 0 bases, with 7 bases lying between them. The CDR3 DNA sequence: TGTGCCAGCAGCTTGAGGAGAAGCACAGATACGCAGTATTTT. As protein: CASSLRRSTDTQYF.

The V and J genes are TRBV28 and TRBJ1-6, with a weak D call TRBD1 (5 bases). Germline CDR1 and CDR2: MDHEN and SYDVKM. The CDR3 has 17 amino acids. Between the trimmed V and J ends, which lost 7 bases and 7 bases, there was a span of 23 bases. This CDR3 reads CASTPIPTGLGNSPLHF. CDR3 bases: TGTGCCAGCACCCCTATCCCCACAGGTCTCGGGAATTCACCCCTCCACTTT. The full variable domain, completed using reference TRBV28 and TRBJ1-6, is DVKVTQSSRYLVKRTGEKVFLECVQDMDHENMFWYRQDPGLGLRLIYFSYDVKMKEKGDIPEGYSVSREKKERFSLILESASTNQTSMYLCASTPIPTGLGNSPLHFGNGTRLTVT.

This chain uses TRBV6-1 with TRBJ2-1; D not certain. This CDR3 comprises 12 residues. Trimming removed 2 bases from V and 8 bases from J, with 7 bases in between. Germline V gene lookup returns CDR1 MNHNS and CDR2 SASEGT. The CDR3 DNA reads as TGTGCCAGCAGTGAACCCGAGGATGAGCAGTTCTTC. It encodes CASSEPEDEQFF.

V gene TRBV7-2 combines with J gene TRBJ2-7; D may be TRBD2 (6 bases). Germline CDR1 is SGHTA and CDR2 is FQGNSA. V lost 3 bases and J 2 bases, leaving 11 bases between the germline ends. The CDR3 is 14 amino acids. As DNA, the CDR3 is TGTGCCAGCAGCTTCGGACTACCCACCTACGAGCAGTACTTC. This sequence encodes CASSFGLPTYEQYF.

The V gene is TRBV7-2, the J gene TRBJ2-3; 11 bases line up with TRBD2. V lost 2 bases to trimming and J lost 6 bases; unmatched junction nucleotides: 4. The CDR3 contains 15 residues. CDR1 SGHTA and CDR2 FQGNSA come from the germline V gene. The CDR3 here is CASSLLAGGLDTQYF. The CDR3 DNA reads TGTGCCAGCAGCTTACTAGCGGGAGGTTTGGATACGCAGTATTTT.

As concerns this clone: At one end, the junction sequence differs from germline, possibly due to a read error. The genes are TRBV11-2 and TRBJ2-1; D is possibly TRBD1 (5 bases). The germline V gene encodes CDR1 SGHAT and CDR2 FQNNGV. CDR3 length equals 14 residues. CDR3 sequence reads: CASSLDSSYNEQFF. In DNA form, the CDR3 reads TGTGCCAGCAGTTTAGACAGCTCCTACAATGAGCAGTTCTTC.

The chain links TRBV12-3 or TRBV12-4 to TRBJ2-2; D gene unclear. The CDR3 runs 13 residues. Trimming removed 8 bases at V and 1 base at J, with 8 bases between. This CDR3 is CASRAVNTGELFF. Written as DNA, the CDR3 is TGTGCCAGCCGTGCAGTGAACACCGGGGAGCTGTTTTTT.

The genes are TRBV23-1 and TRBJ2-7, with D uncertain. TRBV23-1 is filed as an ORF, its function uncertain. Deletions cut 0 bases from V and 0 bases from J, with 9 bases between. The CDR3 covers 15 residues. The CDR3 here is CASSQSRVNSYEQYF. The CDR3 region has the DNA TGCGCCAGCAGTCAATCTCGAGTGAACTCCTACGAGCAGTACTTC.

The CDR3 here is CASSQDLQLYNEQFF. CDR3 bases: TGTGCCAGCAGCCAAGATCTTCAACTCTACAATGAGCAGTTCTTC. The rearrangement joins TRBV3-1 (or the pseudogene TRBV3-2) to TRBJ2-1; no reliable D call. With 0 bases removed from V and 3 bases from J, the gap between germline ends came to 9 bases. This CDR3 contains 15 residues. Germline CDR1 and CDR2: LGHDT and YNNKEL (reference sequence).

The V and J genes are TRBV5-1 and TRBJ1-4; the match to TRBD1 covers 7 bases. CDR1 and CDR2 from the germline V gene are SGHRS and YFSETQ. The CDR3 runs 13 residues. The junction had 2 bases not matched to a gene; V was cut back by 4 bases and J by 5 bases. As DNA, the CDR3 is TGCGCCAGCAGCCCGACAGGGAATGAAAAACTGTTTTTT. This codes for CASSPTGNEKLFF. Supplemented by reference TRBV5-1 and TRBJ1-4, the full variable domain reads KAGVTQTPRYLIKTRGQQVTLSCSPISGHRSVSWYQQTPGQGLQFLFEYFSETQRNKGNFPGRFSGRQFSNSRSEMNVSTLELGDSALYLCASSPTGNEKLFFGSGTQLSVL.